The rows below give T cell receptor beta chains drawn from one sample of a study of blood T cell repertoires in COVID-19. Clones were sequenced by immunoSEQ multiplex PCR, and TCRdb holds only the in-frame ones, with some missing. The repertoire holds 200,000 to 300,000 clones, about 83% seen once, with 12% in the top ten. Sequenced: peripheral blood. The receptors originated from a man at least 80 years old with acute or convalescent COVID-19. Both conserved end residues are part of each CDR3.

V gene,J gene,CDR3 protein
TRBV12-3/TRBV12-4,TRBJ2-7,CASSPQGPEQYF
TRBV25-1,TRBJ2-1,CASSGRQGALSHYNEQFF
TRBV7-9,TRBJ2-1,CASSRGQSGDFEQFF
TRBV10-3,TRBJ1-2,CAISVSTGWGGYTF
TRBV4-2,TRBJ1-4,CASSHDRGGEKLFF
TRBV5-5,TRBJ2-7,CASTGGTASYEQYF
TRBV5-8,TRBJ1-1,CASSPARVNTEAFF
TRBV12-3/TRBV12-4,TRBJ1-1,CASSADLNTEAFF
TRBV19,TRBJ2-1,CASMRTSGSFSEQFF
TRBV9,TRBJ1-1,CASSPTGTGGLGEAFF
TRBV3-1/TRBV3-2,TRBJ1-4,CASSQASANEKLFF
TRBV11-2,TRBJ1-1,CASSLLTSTEAFF
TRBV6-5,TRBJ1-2,CASSMQGTYGYTF
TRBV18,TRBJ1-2,CASSPSGPRHYGYTF
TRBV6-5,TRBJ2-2,CASSYGLRDAKGELFF
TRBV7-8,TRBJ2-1,CASSLSSGNNEQFF
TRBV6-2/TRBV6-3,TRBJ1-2,CASSRQGANYGYTF
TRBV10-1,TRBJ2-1,CASSSPGQGTGEQFF
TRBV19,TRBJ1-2,CASSIAGLHYGYTF
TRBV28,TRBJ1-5,CASRPSPGNQPQHF
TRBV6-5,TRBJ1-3,CASTRGGGGNTIYF
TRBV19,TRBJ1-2,CASSLQGTGYTF
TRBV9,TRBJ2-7,CASSSTTGGWYEQYF
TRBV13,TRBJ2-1,CASSINRGNPYNEQFF
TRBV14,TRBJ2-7,CASSLWTGFGEQYF
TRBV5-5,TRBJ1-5,CASSLGGGQPQHF
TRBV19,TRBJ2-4,CASSIDGTGLNIQYF
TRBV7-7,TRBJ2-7,CASSLAPGGYYEQYF
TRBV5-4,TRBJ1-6,CASSPGGRARSPLHF
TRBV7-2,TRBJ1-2,CASSLGGTGGYGYTF
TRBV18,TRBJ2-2,CASSTTGDTGELFF
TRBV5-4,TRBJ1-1,CASSLAPREVPFF
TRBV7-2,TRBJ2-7,CASSRRGGTYEQYF
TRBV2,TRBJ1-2,CASSTFKGVHTF
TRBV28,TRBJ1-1,CASAKKGQQAFF
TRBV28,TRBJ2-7,CATMSGGSSYEQYF
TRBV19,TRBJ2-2,CASSINTGRGNTGELFF
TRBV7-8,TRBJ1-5,CASSLAGRSNQPQHF
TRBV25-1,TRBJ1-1,CASSVRQGDTEAFF
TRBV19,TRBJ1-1,CASSIEGQRAFF
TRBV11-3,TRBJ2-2,CASSLSSAGELFF
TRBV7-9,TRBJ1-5,CASSPGQGGVPQHF
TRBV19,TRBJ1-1,CASSVGGEGTEAFF
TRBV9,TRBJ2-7,CASSVGTTGEQYF
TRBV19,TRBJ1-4,CASSIGGAGTNEKLFF
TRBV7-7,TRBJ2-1,CASSPGASGTNNEQFF
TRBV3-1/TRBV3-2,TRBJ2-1,CASSQRGVTGNEQFF
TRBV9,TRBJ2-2,CASSVGTNTGELFF
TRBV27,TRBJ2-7,CASSWRETLGEQYF
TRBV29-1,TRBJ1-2,CSLRQGADGYTF
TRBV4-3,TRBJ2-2,CASSQDFSLTGELFF
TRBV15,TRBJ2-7,CATSLSALSYEQYF
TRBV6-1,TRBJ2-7,CASSEFSGRTYEQYF
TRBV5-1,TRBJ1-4,CASSLSGTGTEKLFF
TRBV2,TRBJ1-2,CASSEAGQVNTF
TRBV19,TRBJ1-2,CASSLQGFGYTF
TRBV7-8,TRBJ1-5,CASSLDTGEYQPQHF